The 29 T cell receptor beta chains given below trace back to one sample, sequenced in a study of post-analysis software for immune sequencing data. Unique molecular identifiers were present in the TCR beta cDNA libraries. TCRdb re-derived calls from the PCR reads in MiXCR, one entry per CDR3 protein. Of roughly 160,000 distinct CDR3 sequences listed, roughly 35% are singletons. The sample here was blood, taken after autologous hematopoietic stem cell transplantation. The source is a girl under 18 with multiple sclerosis.

This clonotype has only a few counts. V and J are TRBV20-1 and TRBJ2-3, with 9 bases lining up with TRBD2. Trimming removed 6 bases from V and 3 bases from J; junction bases left unmatched: 7. The CDR3 consists of 14 residues. Germline V CDR1 and CDR2: DFQATT, SNEGSKA (reference sequence). CDR3 nucleotides: TGCAGTGCCCTCGCGGGGGGGCGGACAGATACGCAGTATTTT. The encoded protein is CSALAGGRTDTQYF.

This clonotype was recorded many times. The chain recombines TRBV5-1 with TRBJ2-7; maybe TRBD1 (5 bases). Trimming stripped 2 bases from V and 6 bases from J, with 9 bases between. CDR1 is SGHRS, CDR2 YFSETQ, per germline. The CDR3 has 12 residues. CDR3 region: CASSFQGREQYF. The CDR3, as DNA: TGCGCCAGCAGCTTTCAGGGTCGCGAGCAGTACTTC.

The J gene is TRBJ2-7, the V gene TRBV30; 12 bases match TRBD2. CDR1 is GTSNPN, CDR2 SVGIG, per germline (reference sequence). J was trimmed by 6 bases and V by 0 bases; bases with no gene match: 0. The CDR3 consists of 13 residues. CDR3 loop: CAWSVLAGGEQYF. As DNA, the CDR3 is TGTGCCTGGAGTGTACTAGCGGGAGGCGAGCAGTACTTC.

The genes are TRBV6-2 or TRBV6-3 and TRBJ2-7, with 7 nucleotides matching TRBD2. The CDR3 is 16 amino acids. The trim removed 3 bases at V and 0 bases at J, leaving 8 bases unmatched. Germline CDR1 is MNHEY and CDR2 is SVGEGT. CDR3 protein: CASSYWASGSSYEQYF. In nucleotides, the CDR3 is TGTGCCAGCAGTTATTGGGCTAGCGGAAGCTCCTACGAGCAGTACTTC.

This chain links TRBV5-5 with TRBJ1-1, with D unclear. The CDR3 consists of 16 residues. Trimming took off 4 bases at V and 0 bases at J, with 16 bases between the two ends. Per germline, CDR1 SGHKS and CDR2 YYEKEE (reference sequence). The CDR3 DNA is TGTGCCAGCAGCGTCTCCGCGGGGAACATGAACACTGAAGCTTTCTTT. Translating gives CASSVSAGNMNTEAFF. The entire variable domain, with the rest obtained from reference TRBV5-5 and TRBJ1-1, is as follows: DAGVTQSPTHLIKTRGQQVTLRCSPISGHKSVSWYQQVLGQGPQFIFQYYEKEERGRGNFPDRFSARQFPNYSSELNVNALLLGDSALYLCASSVSAGNMNTEAFFGQGTRLTVV.

This clonotype was detected a few times. The chain carries TRBV28 and TRBJ2-1, with D hard to call. The germline V and J ends were trimmed by 6 bases and 1 base, with 7 bases remaining between them. The CDR3 runs to 13 residues. Germline CDR1 is MDHEN and CDR2 is SYDVKM. This chain's CDR3 is CASRKPSYNEQFF. CDR3 sequence (DNA): TGTGCCAGCAGAAAGCCATCCTACAATGAGCAGTTCTTC.

The V call is TRBV29-1, the J call TRBJ2-5; a possible D gene is TRBD2 (7 bases). CDR3 length: 14 amino acids. Germline CDR1 and CDR2: SQVTM and ANQGSEA. Deletions cut 3 bases from V and 5 bases from J, with 16 bases between. The CDR3 DNA reads TGCAGCGTTGATATGGGAGGGGGTACGGAGACCCAGTACTTC. It codes for CSVDMGGGTETQYF.

This clonotype has just a few counts. The chain has TRBV6-2 or TRBV6-3 and TRBJ2-3; TRBD1 matches 7 bases. CDR1 is MNHEY, CDR2 SVGEGT, per germline. The junction had 11 bases not matched to a gene; V was cut back by 2 bases and J by 3 bases. There are 17 residues in the CDR3. The CDR3 protein is CASSYIGTDFFTDTQYF. CDR3 DNA sequence: TGTGCCAGCAGTTACATCGGGACAGATTTTTTTACAGATACGCAGTATTTT.

The chain employs TRBV28 and TRBJ2-7; 7 nucleotides agree with TRBD2. The CDR3 contains 14 residues. CDR1 and CDR2 (germline): MDHEN, SYDVKM. V shed 6 bases, J shed 5 bases, and the junction held 10 bases outside the gene matches. CDR3 protein: CASSPRGSVHEQYF. Here the CDR3 DNA reads TGTGCCAGCAGCCCACGCGGGAGCGTACACGAGCAGTACTTC.

The chain combines TRBV6-2 or TRBV6-3 with TRBJ2-1; no firm D call. This CDR3 is built from 16 residues. The germline V and J ends were trimmed by 2 bases and 4 bases, with 15 bases remaining between them. The germline V gene encodes CDR1 MNHEY and CDR2 SVGEGT. In DNA form, the CDR3 reads TGTGCCAGCAGTTACCCTCCTTCTAGGCAGTACAATGAGCAGTTCTTC. Translation gives CASSYPPSRQYNEQFF.

This clonotype was counted between two and nine times. The rearrangement joins TRBV27 to TRBJ2-7; D is ambiguous. V dropped 5 bases and J dropped 0 bases, with 8 bases sitting between them. There are 13 residues in the CDR3. Germline assignment: CDR1 MNHEY and CDR2 SMNVEV (reference sequence). This CDR3 is CASSQRSSYEQYF. The CDR3, as DNA: TGTGCCAGCAGTCAGAGGAGCTCCTACGAGCAGTACTTC.

V is TRBV9 and J is TRBJ1-2; weak D call: TRBD1 (6 bases). The CDR3 extends over 15 amino acids. The germline gives CDR1 SGDLS, CDR2 YYNGEE. Trimming left V 4 bases short and J 6 bases short, with 19 bases between. The CDR3 loop is CASSPADRQLHGYTF. In nucleotides, the CDR3 is TGTGCCAGCAGCCCGGCGGACAGACAACTACATGGCTACACCTTC.

The chain recombines TRBV15 with TRBJ2-5, with D perhaps assigned TRBD1 or TRBD2 (5 bases each). The CDR3 runs 14 residues. Germline-derived CDR1 and CDR2 are LNHNV and YYDKDF (reference sequence). Trimming pared 2 bases from V and 3 bases from J, leaving 10 bases between. CDR3 in DNA: TGTGCCACCAGCAGATCCGGGACGGAAGAGACCCAGTACTTC. This gives the protein CATSRSGTEETQYF.

The chain employs TRBV28 and TRBJ2-5, with unresolved D. CDR1 and CDR2 (germline): MDHEN, SYDVKM. The CDR3 runs 14 residues. Trimming removed 1 base from V and 4 bases from J, with 10 bases in between. DNA of the CDR3: TGTGCCAGCAGTTTATTAGGCCCTGGAGAGACCCAGTACTTC. It codes for CASSLLGPGETQYF. The full variable domain, its missing parts supplied by reference TRBV28 and TRBJ2-5, is DVKVTQSSRYLVKRTGEKVFLECVQDMDHENMFWYRQDPGLGLRLIYFSYDVKMKEKGDIPEGYSVSREKKERFSLILESASTNQTSMYLCASSLLGPGETQYFGPGTRLLVL.

Only a few counts were recorded for this clonotype. The rearrangement uses TRBV12-3 or TRBV12-4 and TRBJ1-5; 8 bases align to TRBD1. The V segment lost 7 bases and the J segment 0 bases; nucleotides outside the gene matches: 5. The CDR3 totals 15 residues. This CDR3 reads CASNRQGPSNQPQHF. CDR3 nucleotides: TGTGCCAGCAATAGACAGGGGCCTAGCAATCAGCCCCAGCATTTT.

The V gene is TRBV7-2, the J gene TRBJ2-1; TRBD2 agrees at 11 bases. Germline CDR1 and CDR2: SGHTA and FQGNSA. After removal of 2 bases from V and 7 bases from J, the junction contained 10 bases not matched to a gene. This CDR3 has 17 amino acids. The DNA of the CDR3 is TGTGCCAGCAGCTTACTAGCGGGAGGAGGGCCCGTAAATGAGCAGTTCTTC. Translated, it gives CASSLLAGGGPVNEQFF. Full variable domain (missing parts from reference TRBV7-2 and TRBJ2-1): GAGVSQSPSNKVTEKGKDVELRCDPISGHTALYWYRQSLGQGLEFLIYFQGNSAPDKSGLPSDRFSAERTGGSVSTLTIQRTQQEDSAVYLCASSLLAGGGPVNEQFFGPGTRLTVL.

This chain joins TRBV12-3 or TRBV12-4 and TRBJ2-7; 7 bases are shared with TRBD1. The ends lost 3 bases at V and 2 bases at J; junction bases unmatched: 7. The CDR3 totals 15 residues. CDR3: CASSFGTVFPYEQYF. As DNA, the CDR3 is TGTGCCAGCAGTTTTGGGACAGTTTTCCCCTACGAGCAGTACTTC.

This chain uses TRBV20-1 with TRBJ2-1, with 9 bases aligning to TRBD2. Germline assignment: CDR1 DFQATT and CDR2 SNEGSKA (reference sequence). This CDR3 region has 15 residues. Trimming took 3 bases from V and 7 from J; bases not matched to a gene: 10. CDR3: CSASNLRLAANEQFF. The CDR3 DNA reads TGCAGTGCTAGTAACTTGCGACTAGCGGCGAATGAGCAGTTCTTC.

This clonotype has more than one count but fewer than ten. This chain links TRBV12-3 or TRBV12-4 with TRBJ2-4, with D perhaps matching TRBD1 (5 bases). The CDR3 totals 13 residues. Deletions cut 9 bases from V and 3 bases from J, with 12 bases between. The CDR3 sequence: CASTQGVKNIQYF. CDR3 in DNA: TGTGCCAGTACGCAGGGCGTCAAAAACATTCAGTACTTC.

This sequence joins TRBV29-1 and TRBJ2-1; tentatively, D is TRBD1 (6 bases). There are 13 residues in the CDR3. Germline CDR1 is SQVTM and CDR2 is ANQGSEA. V was cut by 5 bases and J by 7 bases, with 15 bases left in between. CDR3 amino acids: CSVNRAPGNEQFF. The CDR3 DNA is TGCAGCGTTAACAGGGCACCAGGGAATGAGCAGTTCTTC.

The table lists this clonotype with a few counts. The chain couples TRBV10-3 to TRBJ2-7, with 10 positions matching TRBD2. This CDR3 spans 13 amino acids. Germline V gene lookup returns CDR1 ENHRY and CDR2 SYGVKD. V gave up 10 bases and J gave up 3 bases; unmatched junction bases: 6. CDR3 bases: TGTGCCACAGCCCGGACTAGCGGCTACGAGCAGTACTTC. This encodes CATARTSGYEQYF.

This clonotype showed up just a few times. V is TRBV28 and J is TRBJ1-6; no clear D. The germline V gene has CDR1 MDHEN and CDR2 SYDVKM. V was clipped by 5 bases and J by 11 bases, with 10 bases between them. This CDR3 comprises 12 residues. The CDR3 DNA reads as TGTGCCAGCAGTCACAAGGCACCACCCCTCCACTTT. It is translated as CASSHKAPPLHF.

The CDR3 protein is CASSVGPGGSNQPQHF. The CDR3 DNA follows: TGTGCCAGCAGCGTAGGGCCAGGGGGGTCCAATCAGCCCCAGCATTTT. J is TRBJ1-5 and V is TRBV9, with 7 bases matching TRBD1. V gave up 0 bases and J gave up 3 bases; unmatched junction bases: 6. This CDR3 has 16 residues. Germline V gene sequence: CDR1 SGDLS, CDR2 YYNGEE.

This clonotype was detected a few times. V and J are TRBV5-6 and TRBJ2-1; TRBD2 agrees at 8 bases. Losses at the gene ends were 4 bases for V and 4 bases for J; bases not matched to a gene: 7. The CDR3 has 15 residues. Germline CDR1 is SGHDT and CDR2 is YYEEEE. The CDR3 region is CASSRAGAQYNEQFF. The CDR3 DNA is TGTGCCAGCAGCCGAGCGGGAGCCCAGTACAATGAGCAGTTCTTC.

The rearrangement links TRBV4-3 to TRBJ2-5, with D tentatively TRBD2 (6 bases). TRBJ2-7 matches the DNA end more closely, so the J call is doubtful. The CDR3 is made up of 14 amino acids. CDR1 and CDR2 (germline): LGHNA, YSLEER. In nucleotides, the CDR3 is TGCGCCAGCAGCCAGGCCTTGGGAGGAAACGAGCAGTACTTC. Its protein product is CASSQALGGNEQYF.

The chain is built from TRBV5-5 and TRBJ1-5; maybe TRBD1 (5 bases). V was shortened by 0 bases and J by 4 bases, with 8 bases between the two germline ends. Germline V gene data show CDR1 as SGHKS and CDR2 as YYEKEE (reference sequence). The CDR3 runs to 14 residues. CDR3 sequence reads: CASSLGSGNQPQHF. The CDR3 DNA sequence: TGTGCCAGCAGCTTGGGGTCAGGGAATCAGCCCCAGCATTTT.

This clonotype has at least ten counts. It may be a read error: a sequence one base away is much more abundant. The chain has TRBV6-5 and TRBJ1-2; the match to TRBD1 covers 9 bases. CDR3 length: 15 residues. Per germline, CDR1 MNHEY and CDR2 SVGAGI. V lost 4 bases and J lost 6; bases outside the gene matches: 9. The CDR3 region has the DNA TGTGCCAGCAGTTTGGGAACCGGGACAGGGCATGGCTACACCTTC. This codes for CASSLGTGTGHGYTF.

The chain carries TRBV7-8 and TRBJ2-3, with D unclear. The germline gives CDR1 SGHVS, CDR2 FQNEAQ. This CDR3 spans 15 amino acids. V dropped 2 bases and J dropped 5 bases, with 14 bases sitting between them. DNA of the CDR3: TGTGCCAGCAGCTTATTTCGCGGTCCCCGAGATACGCAGTATTTT. Protein: CASSLFRGPRDTQYF. Based on the CDR3 plus reference TRBV7-8 and TRBJ2-3, the full variable domain is GAGVSQSPRYKVAKRGQDVALRCDPISGHVSLFWYQQALGQGPEFLTYFQNEAQLDKSGLPSDRFFAERPEGSVSTLKIQRTQQEDSAVYLCASSLFRGPRDTQYFGPGTRLTVL.

This clonotype was counted only a few times. The gene calls are TRBV28 and TRBJ2-1; possible D gene TRBD2, 5 bases. This CDR3 comprises 14 residues. V was clipped by 4 bases and J by 6 bases, with 13 bases between them. Germline values: CDR1 MDHEN, CDR2 SYDVKM. CDR3 DNA: TGTGCCAGCAGTTCCGCAACTAGAGTCAATGAGCAGTTCTTC. Protein sequence: CASSSATRVNEQFF.